This T cell receptor beta chain was recovered during a study of T cell responses to AZD1222 COVID-19 vaccine. The table came from immunoSEQ multiplex PCR; TCRdb's copy has only in-frame clones and leaves some out. The sample lists under 150,000 clones; 80% to 90% were seen once. This receptor was taken from an adult in good health. This specimen consisted of peripheral blood, obtained on day 0 of AZD1222 vaccination.

In DNA form, the CDR3 reads TGTGCCACCAGTGACAACATGAACACTGAAGCTTTCTTT. This sequence encodes CATSDNMNTEAFF. V is TRBV24-1 and J is TRBJ1-1; D remains ambiguous. Germline lookup yields CDR1 KGHDR and CDR2 SFDVKD. The CDR3 consists of 13 residues. With 4 bases removed from V and 0 bases from J, the gap between germline ends came to 5 bases.